This T cell receptor (beta chain) comes out of a study of blood T cell repertoires in COVID-19. V lost 5 bases, J lost 2 bases, and 21 bases lay in between. Germline CDR1 MRHNA, CDR2 SNTAGT. The CDR3 length is 17 residues. Repertoires were generated with immunoSEQ multiplex PCR, while TCRdb's copy carries only in-frame clones and drops some. In the table there are about 200,000 clones, approximately 90% of which are singletons. J is TRBJ1-2 and V is TRBV6-4, with a tentative D call TRBD1 (6 bases). What was sequenced was peripheral blood. The sequence was collected from a man aged 30 to 39 who had recovered from COVID-19. In DNA, the CDR3 is TGTGCCAGCAGTCCAAGGGGGTGGCTCGGCCGGAACTATGGCTACACCTTC. This sequence encodes CASSPRGWLGRNYGYTF.